The entry below describes one T cell receptor beta chain. No antigen is known for it. The time point denotes: newly diagnosed GD, antithyroid drugs for less than 3 months. RNA isolated from PBMCs was used to make the TCR library. CDR3-region Arm-PCR and iRepertoire HTBI primers produced the TCR beta libraries. TCRdb itself ran the multiplex PCR reads through MiXCR, one entry per CDR3 protein. The sample gives 350,000 to 500,000 distinct CDR3 sequences, roughly 15% of which show up once; about 15% is in the top ten. These data originate in a study of regulatory T cells in long-lasting Graves disease. Points from the study as a whole: Patients with persistent disease showed a bias toward TRBV28, TRBJ1-2 and TRBJ2-5. Sample size, which was small, may have reduced accuracy.

The germline CDR1 and CDR2 sequences are SGHRS and YFSETQ. This CDR3 comprises 14 residues. V was cut by 3 bases and J by 5 bases, with 11 bases left in between. These data are also associated with another study on T cells in Graves' hyperthyroidism and ophthalmopathy. From that study: HTBI primers were the set used in a first-round RT-PCR of the TCR CDR3.

This clonotype was obtained from a woman in her fifties or sixties with Graves disease. This chain connects TRBV5-1 to TRBJ1-4; no reliable D call. Here the sequenced sample was peripheral blood mononuclear cells (PBMCs), taken at new diagnosis, from a patient treated with antithyroid drugs. CDR3 region: CASSYQDGNEKLFF. CDR3 sequence (DNA): TGCGCCAGCAGCTACCAGGACGGGAATGAAAAACTGTTTTTT.